The 28 T cell receptor beta chains in this list originate from one sample, sequenced in a study of shared clonotypes between healthy human individuals. Assay used: immunoSEQ multiplex PCR; TCRdb lists only in-frame clones, some missing. The sample lists roughly 1.4 million clones, 97% to 99% occurring once. What was sequenced was naive CD4+ T cells sorted from blood. Subset of the sample: CD45RA+ positively selected. The receptors were sampled from a young man in good health.

The chain links TRBV7-9 to TRBJ2-1, with D maybe TRBD2 (6 bases). V was pared by 7 bases and J by 2 bases, with 9 bases between. The germline gives CDR1 SEHNR, CDR2 FQNEAQ (reference sequence). The CDR3 has 13 residues. The DNA of the CDR3 is TGTGCCAGCACTGGGGGGACCTACAATGAGCAGTTCTTC. Its translation: CASTGGTYNEQFF.

This rearrangement joins TRBV5-1 to TRBJ2-3, with D possibly TRBD1 on 6 matching bases. V dropped 0 bases and J dropped 4 bases, with 18 bases sitting between them. The CDR3 loop spans 17 amino acids. Germline values: CDR1 SGHRS, CDR2 YFSETQ. CDR3 in DNA: TGCGCCAGCAGCTTGGCGGAATGGGCAGGGGACCCAGATACGCAGTATTTT. Its translation: CASSLAEWAGDPDTQYF.

In its sample, this clone was seen once. This chain uses TRBV12-5 with TRBJ1-1, with D possibly TRBD1 on 5 matching bases. The germline V gene has CDR1 LGHNT and CDR2 FRNRAP. Trimming stripped 2 bases from V and 4 bases from J, with 17 bases between. The CDR3 runs to 16 residues. The CDR3 loop reads CASGLNTPGGGTEAFF. CDR3 DNA: TGTGCTAGTGGTTTGAATACCCCGGGTGGGGGCACTGAAGCTTTCTTT.

As for this clone: Other DNA sequences in this specimen translate into the identical CDR3. The gene calls are TRBV5-1 and TRBJ1-2; D is unresolved. V was shortened by 0 bases and J by 3 bases, with 9 bases between the two germline ends. CDR1 is SGHRS, CDR2 YFSETQ, per germline. CDR3 length equals 14 residues. The CDR3 region is CASSLGGKDYGYTF. CDR3 DNA sequence: TGCGCCAGCAGCTTGGGGGGAAAGGACTATGGCTACACCTTC.

J is TRBJ2-7 and V is TRBV5-8; no firm D call. This CDR3 contains 14 residues. Germline CDR1 and CDR2: SGHTS and YDEGEE. V dropped 1 base and J dropped 2 bases, with 10 bases sitting between them. DNA of the CDR3: TGTGCCAGCAGCTTGTGGCCCGGGCCCTACGAGCAGTACTTC. Translating it yields CASSLWPGPYEQYF.

This sequence joins TRBV6-5 and TRBJ2-7; possible D gene TRBD2, 6 bases. The V gene lost 1 base and the J gene lost 7 bases, with 14 bases spanning the gap. There are 14 residues in the CDR3. Germline V gene sequence: CDR1 MNHEY, CDR2 SVGAGI. CDR3 coding DNA: TGTGCCAGCAGTTACTTTGGGGAGGCTTGGGAGCAGTACTTC. Its protein is CASSYFGEAWEQYF.

This sequence joins TRBV4-2 and TRBJ1-1, with D hard to call. The V gene lost 0 bases and the J gene lost 0 bases, with 2 bases spanning the gap. This CDR3 is built from 13 residues. Germline CDR1 reads LGHNA; CDR2 reads YNFKEQ. CDR3 protein: CASSQDVNTEAFF. The CDR3 DNA reads as TGTGCCAGCAGCCAAGATGTGAACACTGAAGCTTTCTTT.

This chain links TRBV4-3 with TRBJ2-1, with 14 bases fitting TRBD2. CDR1 and CDR2 from the germline V gene are LGHNA and YSLEER. The CDR3 spans 17 residues. J lost 5 bases, V lost 0 bases, and 3 bases had no gene match. This chain's CDR3 is CASSQELGLAGDNEQFF. CDR3 bases: TGCGCCAGCAGCCAAGAATTGGGACTAGCGGGAGACAATGAGCAGTTCTTC.

J is TRBJ2-7 and V is TRBV5-5, with 7 bases lining up with TRBD2. The V gene end was trimmed by 4 bases and the J gene end by 3 bases; junction bases not matched to a gene: 10. The germline gives CDR1 SGHKS, CDR2 YYEKEE (reference sequence). The CDR3 is 15 residues long. In nucleotides, the CDR3 is TGTGCCAGCAGCCAATCAAGACAGCGGGGCTACGAGCAGTACTTC. It translates to CASSQSRQRGYEQYF.

The V gene is TRBV10-3, the J gene TRBJ2-7; D may correspond to TRBD1 or TRBD2 (6 bases each). The germline V and J ends were trimmed by 6 bases and 2 bases, with 26 bases remaining between them. CDR3 length: 18 amino acids. In germline, CDR1 is ENHRY, CDR2 SYGVKD. The CDR3 reads CAIRDDGGNGSPTYEQYF. In nucleotides, the CDR3 is TGTGCCATCAGAGACGACGGGGGCAACGGGAGCCCGACCTACGAGCAGTACTTC.

DNA of the CDR3: TGTGCCAGCAGCCTCGGGCCTAGCACAGATACGCAGTATTTT. Translated: CASSLGPSTDTQYF. This sequence joins TRBV7-9 and TRBJ2-3; D unclear. The V gene lost 5 bases and the J gene lost 0 bases, with 9 bases spanning the gap. CDR1 is SEHNR and CDR2 is FQNEAQ in the germline V gene (reference sequence). This CDR3 spans 14 amino acids. The complete variable domain, with remaining parts taken from reference TRBV7-9 and TRBJ2-3, reads DTGVSQNPRHKITKRGQNVTFRCDPISEHNRLYWYRQTLGQGPEFLTYFQNEAQLEKSRLLSDRFSAERPKGSFSTLEIQRTEQGDSAMYLCASSLGPSTDTQYFGPGTRLTVL.

V gene TRBV27 combines with J gene TRBJ2-7, with a tentative D call TRBD2 (6 bases). Trimming cost V 6 bases and J 6 bases, with 12 bases left between them. This CDR3 spans 12 amino acids. CDR1 is MNHEY and CDR2 is SMNVEV in the germline V gene (reference sequence). The CDR3 here is CASSYAGSEQYF. The DNA of the CDR3 is TGTGCCAGCAGCTATGCGGGAAGCGAGCAGTACTTC.

The table lists this clone with a count of one. The V gene is TRBV11-2, the J gene TRBJ2-1; D uncertain. Trimming removed 2 bases at V and 4 bases at J, with 3 bases between. This CDR3 comprises 12 residues. CDR1 and CDR2 from the germline V gene are SGHAT and FQNNGV. The CDR3 sequence is CASSLWYNEQFF. CDR3 DNA: TGTGCCAGCAGCTTATGGTACAATGAGCAGTTCTTC.

The genes are TRBV6-1 and TRBJ1-2, with D hard to call. V was clipped by 9 bases and J by 4 bases, with 15 bases between them. This CDR3 region has 13 residues. Germline V CDR1 and CDR2: MNHNS, SASEGT. The CDR3 here is CASRELAVYGYTF. The CDR3 region has the DNA TGTGCCAGTAGGGAACTAGCGGTCTATGGCTACACCTTC.

The rearrangement uses TRBV6-1 and TRBJ2-7; no reliable D call. Germline assignment: CDR1 MNHNS and CDR2 SASEGT. Between the trimmed V and J ends, which lost 4 bases and 5 bases, there was a span of 9 bases. This CDR3 is 12 amino acids long. The CDR3 DNA reads as TGTGCCAGCAGTGCCCTGACCGACGAGCAGTACTTC. It is translated as CASSALTDEQYF.

The V call is TRBV10-3, the J call TRBJ2-7; 8 nucleotides match TRBD2. This CDR3 has 13 amino acids. With V trimmed by 6 bases and J by 2 bases, 3 bases remained unmatched. Germline CDR1 reads ENHRY; CDR2 reads SYGVKD. CDR3 residues: CAIRAGGPYEQYF. CDR3 in DNA: TGTGCCATCAGGGCGGGAGGACCCTACGAGCAGTACTTC.

The CDR3 here is CASSLSFRGSTEAFF. The CDR3 region has the DNA TGTGCCAGCAGTTTATCGTTCCGGGGTTCCACTGAAGCTTTCTTT. The chain is built from TRBV28 and TRBJ1-1, with D hard to call. This CDR3 has 15 residues. V lost 1 base and J 4 bases, leaving 13 bases between the germline ends. Per the germline V gene, CDR1 is MDHEN and CDR2 is SYDVKM.

This clone was seen once. The chain couples TRBV29-1 to TRBJ2-5, with D perhaps TRBD1 (5 bases). The CDR3 length is 15 residues. V lost 0 bases, J lost 1 base, and 12 bases lay in between. The germline V gene has CDR1 SQVTM and CDR2 ANQGSEA. The CDR3 here is CSVEDRKGLQETQYF. Here the CDR3 DNA reads TGCAGCGTTGAAGATCGGAAGGGGCTCCAAGAGACCCAGTACTTC.

This clone was seen a single time. The chain joins TRBV6-5 to TRBJ1-3; D perhaps matches TRBD1 (5 bases). The V and J ends lost 6 bases and 9 bases respectively, with 9 bases between them. The length of the CDR3 is 11 residues. CDR1 is MNHEY, CDR2 SVGAGI, per germline. CDR3 DNA: TGTGCCAGCAGCCCGGGGGGCACCATATATTTT. Amino acids: CASSPGGTIYF.

This chain connects TRBV19 to TRBJ2-2; 8 bases fit TRBD2. CDR1 and CDR2 (germline): LNHDA, SQIVND (reference sequence). With V trimmed by 5 bases and J by 5 bases, 7 bases remained unmatched. The CDR3 extends over 15 amino acids. CDR3 residues: CASSLGLDSTGELFF. DNA for the CDR3: TGTGCCAGTAGTCTGGGACTAGATTCGACCGGGGAGCTGTTTTTT.

The V gene is TRBV15, the J gene TRBJ1-5; a possible D gene is TRBD1 (6 bases). V was shortened by 1 base and J by 5 bases, with 21 bases between the two germline ends. The CDR3 is 18 residues long. Looked up from germline, CDR1 is LNHNV and CDR2 is YYDKDF (reference sequence). CDR3 in amino acids: CATSRGRGAQSGDQPQHF. The CDR3 DNA sequence: TGTGCCACCAGCAGAGGCAGGGGCGCACAATCCGGGGATCAGCCCCAGCATTTT.

This CDR3 reads CASSVLGTDSGNTIYF. The DNA of the CDR3 is TGTGCCAGCAGCGTTCTCGGGACAGACTCTGGAAACACCATATATTTT. The rearrangement links TRBV9 to TRBJ1-3; the match to TRBD1 covers 7 bases. The germline V gene encodes CDR1 SGDLS and CDR2 YYNGEE. J was trimmed by 0 bases and V by 2 bases; bases with no gene match: 5. The CDR3 is made up of 16 amino acids. Full variable domain (outside the CDR3, taken from reference TRBV9 and TRBJ1-3): DSGVTQTPKHLITATGQRVTLRCSPRSGDLSVYWYQQSLDQGLQFLIQYYNGEERAKGNILERFSAQQFPDLHSELNLSSLELGDSALYFCASSVLGTDSGNTIYFGEGSWLTVV.

The CDR3 coding sequence is TGTGCCAGCAGCTTGGGCACTTTTACCAAAAACATTCAGTACTTC. Amino acids: CASSLGTFTKNIQYF. This sequence joins TRBV11-2 and TRBJ2-4; D gene unclear. CDR3 size: 15 residues. V was pared by 3 bases and J by 2 bases, with 11 bases between. In germline, CDR1 is SGHAT, CDR2 FQNNGV.

The chain is built from TRBV27 and TRBJ2-1; no clear D. Germline V gene data show CDR1 as MNHEY and CDR2 as SMNVEV (reference sequence). Trimming shortened V by 8 bases and J by 4 bases, and 12 bases separated the two germline ends. The CDR3 is made up of 13 amino acids. In DNA, the CDR3 is TGTGCCAGCGCTCTCAGACTTTACAATGAGCAGTTCTTC. Amino acid sequence: CASALRLYNEQFF.

V gene TRBV5-4 combines with J gene TRBJ1-1; TRBD1 aligns across 7 bases. The germline V gene has CDR1 SGHNT and CDR2 YYREEE (reference sequence). The CDR3 contains 16 residues. V shed 4 bases, J shed 2 bases, and the junction held 11 bases outside the gene matches. The CDR3 coding sequence is TGTGCCAGCAGCCCGATCGGACAGGATAGAAACACTGAAGCTTTCTTT. Translation gives CASSPIGQDRNTEAFF.

The gene calls are TRBV2 and TRBJ2-7, with 10 positions matching TRBD2. V lost 4 bases to trimming and J lost 2 bases; unmatched junction nucleotides: 8. CDR1 SNHLY and CDR2 FYNNEI come from the germline V gene. This CDR3 contains 16 residues. CDR3 sequence reads: CASSGKGLAVTYEQYF. The CDR3 region has the DNA TGTGCCAGCAGTGGAAAAGGACTAGCGGTTACCTACGAGCAGTACTTC.

The genes are TRBV6-5 and TRBJ2-2; D is ambiguous. CDR3 length equals 14 residues. The V end was cut by 5 bases, the J end by 3 bases, with 10 bases between. Germline CDR1 is MNHEY and CDR2 is SVGAGI. The CDR3 region is CASSEYRDTGELFF. DNA for the CDR3: TGTGCCAGCAGTGAATACAGAGACACCGGGGAGCTGTTTTTT.

V is TRBV11-3 and J is TRBJ2-2; a possible D gene is TRBD1 (6 bases). The V gene lost 2 bases and the J gene lost 0 bases, with 16 bases spanning the gap. There are 18 residues in the CDR3. Germline V CDR1 and CDR2: SGHNT, YENEEA. In DNA, the CDR3 is TGTGCCAGCAGCTTAAGCCTTATGGGGGCGCCGAACACCGGGGAGCTGTTTTTT. Translation: CASSLSLMGAPNTGELFF.